Listed here are 25 T cell receptor beta chains from one sample, sequenced in a study of T cell responses to AZD1222 COVID-19 vaccine. Clones were sequenced by immunoSEQ multiplex PCR, and TCRdb holds only the in-frame ones, with some missing. The sample lists 150,000 to 200,000 clones; 80% to 90% were seen once. The material sequenced was peripheral blood, taken on day 0 of AZD1222 vaccination. The receptors were sampled from an adult in good health.

This chain uses TRBV5-1 with TRBJ2-3, with 13 positions matching TRBD2. J was trimmed by 4 bases and V by 3 bases; bases with no gene match: 5. Germline V gene sequence: CDR1 SGHRS, CDR2 YFSETQ. This CDR3 comprises 16 residues. The CDR3, as DNA: TGCGCCAGCAGCTCAACTAGCGGGGGGGCGGCAGATACGCAGTATTTT. Its protein product is CASSSTSGGAADTQYF.

V and J are TRBV30 and TRBJ2-5, with 8 bases lining up with TRBD2. J lost 5 bases, V lost 4 bases, and 12 bases had no gene match. CDR1 and CDR2 from the germline V gene are GTSNPN and SVGIG (reference sequence). The CDR3 sequence is 15 residues long. In DNA, the CDR3 is TGTGCCTGGACGCCACTGAGCGGGAGTATTGAGACCCAGTACTTC. Translation gives CAWTPLSGSIETQYF.

The chain uses TRBV27 and TRBJ2-7; D may be TRBD1 (5 bases). This CDR3 contains 14 residues. Looked up from germline, CDR1 is MNHEY and CDR2 is SMNVEV (reference sequence). Trimming took 3 bases from V and 0 from J, leaving 9 bases between them. The CDR3 here is CASSLTENSYEQYF. For the CDR3, the DNA is TGTGCCAGCAGTTTGACAGAGAACTCCTACGAGCAGTACTTC.

This clone has a single count. This chain joins TRBV11-2 and TRBJ2-1, with 11 bases that match TRBD2. V shed 4 bases, J shed 8 bases, and the junction held 10 bases outside the gene matches. CDR1 SGHAT and CDR2 FQNNGV come from the germline V gene. The CDR3 has 16 residues. The CDR3 DNA sequence: TGTGCCAGCAGCTCGGGCTATAGCGGGGGGGCCCATGAGCAGTTCTTC. It is translated as CASSSGYSGGAHEQFF.

The chain combines TRBV6-5 with TRBJ1-5; D is perhaps TRBD1 (6 bases). The CDR3 has 12 residues. The germline V gene has CDR1 MNHEY and CDR2 SVGAGI. V was pared by 5 bases and J by 6 bases, with 8 bases between. The CDR3 bases are TGTGCCAGCAGTCCCAGGGGTCAGCCCCAGCATTTT. Translation: CASSPRGQPQHF.

This clone has only a few counts. CDR3 residues: CASSSDRVKNIQYF. The CDR3 DNA reads as TGTGCCAGCAGCTCAGACAGGGTCAAAAACATTCAGTACTTC. This chain links TRBV7-2 with TRBJ2-4; 7 bases are a match to TRBD1. CDR1 is SGHTA and CDR2 is FQGNSA in the germline V gene. The V and J ends lost 4 bases and 3 bases, in that order; junction bases with no gene match: 3. CDR3 length: 14 amino acids.

CDR3 region: CASSVRQGNYGYTF. The CDR3 DNA is TGTGCCAGCAGTGTACGACAGGGGAACTATGGCTACACCTTC. The chain has TRBV2 and TRBJ1-2, with 8 positions matching TRBD1. Germline V gene sequence: CDR1 SNHLY, CDR2 FYNNEI. The V segment lost 4 bases and the J segment 2 bases; nucleotides outside the gene matches: 3. CDR3 size: 14 residues.

The V and J genes are TRBV7-2 and TRBJ1-4, with 8 bases identical to TRBD1. Germline V lookup: CDR1 SGHTA, CDR2 FQGNSA. V shed 4 bases, J shed 7 bases, and the junction held 5 bases outside the gene matches. The CDR3 has 14 amino acids. CDR3 sequence reads: CASSWTGLGEKLFF. CDR3 DNA: TGTGCCAGCAGCTGGACAGGGTTGGGTGAAAAACTGTTTTTT. The complete variable domain, with remaining parts taken from reference TRBV7-2 and TRBJ1-4, reads GAGVSQSPSNKVTEKGKDVELRCDPISGHTALYWYRQSLGQGLEFLIYFQGNSAPDKSGLPSDRFSAERTGGSVSTLTIQRTQQEDSAVYLCASSWTGLGEKLFFGSGTQLSVL.

This sequence joins TRBV23-1 and TRBJ2-7; D possibly corresponds to TRBD2 (7 bases). TRBV23-1 is filed as an ORF, its function uncertain. The CDR3 sequence is 16 residues long. V lost 6 bases and J 3 bases, leaving 21 bases between the germline ends. The DNA for the CDR3 is TGCGCCAGCAGAATGATAGCAGGGGAGGGTATCTACGAGCAGTACTTC. It translates to CASRMIAGEGIYEQYF.

V is TRBV18 and J is TRBJ1-2; TRBD1 agrees at 9 bases. The CDR3 is made up of 14 amino acids. The V segment lost 3 bases and the J segment 3 bases; nucleotides outside the gene matches: 2. Germline CDR1 is KGHSH and CDR2 is LQKENI. This CDR3 reads CASSPRTGDYGYTF. The CDR3 DNA reads as TGTGCCAGCTCACCGCGGACAGGGGACTATGGCTACACCTTC. Variable domain in full (rest from reference TRBV18 and TRBJ1-2): NAGVMQNPRHLVRRRGQEARLRCSPMKGHSHVYWYRQLPEEGLKFMVYLQKENIIDESGMPKERFSAEFPKEGPSILRIQQVVRGDSAAYFCASSPRTGDYGYTFGSGTRLTVV.

The chain carries TRBV11-2 and TRBJ2-7, with D tentatively TRBD2 (6 bases). This CDR3 comprises 16 residues. Germline V lookup: CDR1 SGHAT, CDR2 FQNNGV. Trimming pared 2 bases from V and 3 bases from J, leaving 17 bases between. CDR3 sequence: CASSLHLSGQNYEQYF. The DNA for the CDR3 is TGTGCCAGCAGCTTACATCTGAGCGGGCAGAACTACGAGCAGTACTTC.

The genes are TRBV24-1 and TRBJ2-3; 9 bases agree with TRBD1. The germline V gene has CDR1 KGHDR and CDR2 SFDVKD. The CDR3 totals 17 residues. Germline trimming cut 4 bases from V and 4 bases from J; bases unmatched to any gene: 11. Here the CDR3 reads CATSDFDANRGPDTQYF. CDR3 nucleotide sequence: TGTGCCACCAGTGACTTTGATGCTAACAGGGGGCCAGATACGCAGTATTTT.

This clone was counted once. The chain is built from TRBV30 and TRBJ1-2; D is undetermined. The CDR3 is made up of 13 amino acids. Trimming took off 1 base at V and 0 bases at J, with 6 bases between the two ends. Germline-derived CDR1 and CDR2 are GTSNPN and SVGIG (reference sequence). CDR3 DNA: TGTGCCTGGAGTGCTCAAACTAACTATGGCTACACCTTC. This codes for CAWSAQTNYGYTF.

The gene calls are TRBV5-1 and TRBJ2-7, with 8 positions matching TRBD1. V dropped 1 base and J dropped 3; count of bases not matched to a gene: 6. The CDR3 spans 15 residues. In germline, CDR1 is SGHRS, CDR2 YFSETQ. The CDR3 protein is CASSLNPGGLYEQYF. CDR3 DNA sequence: TGCGCCAGCAGCTTGAATCCAGGGGGCCTCTACGAGCAGTACTTC.

The genes are TRBV12-3 or TRBV12-4 and TRBJ2-7; D unclear. The CDR3 is 12 residues long. Trimming removed 4 bases at V and 4 bases at J, with 8 bases between. This CDR3 is CASSSLGYEQYF. The CDR3 nucleotides read TGTGCCAGCAGTTCCCTGGGGTACGAGCAGTACTTC.

The genes are TRBV3-1 (or the pseudogene TRBV3-2) and TRBJ1-1; 9 bases are a match to TRBD1. Germline CDR1 and CDR2: LGHDT and YNNKEL (reference sequence). This CDR3 contains 14 residues. V lost 4 bases and J lost 1; bases outside the gene matches: 1. Here the CDR3 DNA reads TGTGCCAGCAGCCGACAGGGGGGGAACACTGAAGCTTTCTTT. It is translated as CASSRQGGNTEAFF.

The genes are TRBV18 and TRBJ2-3; D call uncertain. Germline V CDR1 and CDR2: KGHSH, LQKENI. The V end lost 5 bases, the J end lost 2 bases, and 5 bases lay between the germline ends. The CDR3 has 12 residues. The DNA of the CDR3 is TGTGCCAGCTCAACCTACACAGATACGCAGTATTTT. It translates to CASSTYTDTQYF.

The chain employs TRBV6-2 or TRBV6-3 and TRBJ1-1; no clear D. Trimming stripped 2 bases from V and 0 bases from J, with 7 bases between. This CDR3 is built from 14 residues. The V gene's germline CDR1 is MNHEY and CDR2 SVGEGT. In DNA, the CDR3 is TGTGCCAGCAGTTACCGGTGGGTGAACACTGAAGCTTTCTTT. Residues: CASSYRWVNTEAFF.

The chain couples TRBV6-2 or TRBV6-3 to TRBJ1-2; no reliable D call. The CDR3 runs 14 residues. V gave up 0 bases and J gave up 12 bases, with 17 bases separating them. Germline-derived CDR1 and CDR2 are MNHEY and SVGEGT. CDR3 in DNA: TGTGCCAGCAGTTACTCGGAGCCGACACGTCGCAACACCTTC. Residues: CASSYSEPTRRNTF.

The chain carries TRBV28 and TRBJ1-3, with D possibly being TRBD1 (6 bases). Looked up from germline, CDR1 is MDHEN and CDR2 is SYDVKM. CDR3 length: 17 residues. Between the trimmed V and J ends, which lost 4 bases and 0 bases, there was a span of 16 bases. CDR3 sequence (DNA): TGTGCCAGCAGTTCTAACAGGGCCCCTCTCTCTGGAAACACCATATATTTT. Its translation is CASSSNRAPLSGNTIYF.

Remarks on this clone: Relative to the germline gene, one junction end is altered; a read error may explain this. Other DNA sequences within the sample encode an identical CDR3. V usage is TRBV7-8 and J usage is TRBJ2-7; 8 bases are shared with TRBD2. The CDR3 covers 16 residues. Germline CDR1 and CDR2: SGHVS and FQNEAQ. CDR3 DNA: TGTGCCAGTAGCTTCCCAACGGGAGGGCTTAAGAACGAGCAGTACTTC. Translating it yields CASSFPTGGLKNEQYF.

The sample holds one count of this clone. The V gene is TRBV30, the J gene TRBJ1-5; no definite D call. This CDR3 region has 13 residues. Germline V gene data show CDR1 as GTSNPN and CDR2 as SVGIG (reference sequence). The ends were cut back, 5 bases at V and 5 bases at J, with 13 bases in the middle. CDR3 sequence: CAWGWGWDQPQHF. The CDR3 region has the DNA TGTGCCTGGGGTTGGGGATGGGATCAGCCCCAGCATTTT.

Only one count was recorded for this clone. The chain carries TRBV9 and TRBJ1-1; a weak D match, TRBD1 (6 bases). The germline V and J ends were trimmed by 0 bases and 4 bases, with 10 bases remaining between them. This CDR3 has 14 amino acids. CDR1 and CDR2 (germline): SGDLS, YYNGEE. CDR3 loop: CASSVEAGVTEAFF. The CDR3 nucleotides read TGTGCCAGCAGCGTAGAGGCAGGGGTCACTGAAGCTTTCTTT.

The V gene is TRBV28, the J gene TRBJ1-1; D is unresolved. Trimming shortened V by 1 base and J by 7 bases, and 7 bases separated the two germline ends. The CDR3 covers 12 residues. Looked up from germline, CDR1 is MDHEN and CDR2 is SYDVKM. This chain's CDR3 is CASSLLGFEAFF. The CDR3 coding sequence is TGTGCCAGCAGTTTATTGGGCTTTGAAGCTTTCTTT.

The chain uses TRBV7-9 and TRBJ1-2; no firm D call. V was clipped by 5 bases and J by 7 bases, with 11 bases between them. Germline CDR1 is SEHNR and CDR2 is FQNEAQ (reference sequence). This CDR3 is built from 12 residues. CDR3 sequence (DNA): TGTGCCAGCAGCCCGATGGTCCCTGGCTACACCTTC. As protein: CASSPMVPGYTF.